A selection of T cell receptor beta chains follows, all from one sample in a study of CD8 T cells in ankylosing spondylitis. TCRdb reprocessed the 5' RACE reads via MiXCR and lists one record per CDR3 protein. This sample carries 700,000 or so distinct CDR3 sequences, under 20% of them seen once, and the ten largest clones take under 20%. The sample taken for sequencing was blood, either unsorted or a sorted T cell fraction (not recorded which). All receptors come from a male donor with ankylosing spondylitis. Each CDR3 is given with its conserved first and last residue. D genes are given only for firm matches. For some rows the clone size is stated as once, few or many, or as a class when expanded; others skip it.

. . TRBJ1-2 TRBV28 TGTGCCTGCCTGGACAGAGCTAACTATGGCTACACCTTC CACLDRANYGYTF
. . TRBJ1-3 TRBV7-9 TGTGCCAGCAGAGCAGGGTTACCCTCTGGAAACACCATATATTTT CASRAGLPSGNTIYF
. . TRBJ2-5 TRBV7-2 TGTGCCAGCAGCCGGTATGGCCCTCAAGAGACCCAGTACTTC CASSRYGPQETQYF
. . TRBJ1-1 TRBV6-5 TGTGCCAGCAGTTTGTCGAGGGCCACTGAAGCTTTCTTT CASSLSRATEAFF
TRBD2 . TRBJ2-7 TRBV5-4 TGTGCCAGCAGCCCAATGACTAGCGGGTCCTCCTACGAGCAGTACTTC CASSPMTSGSSYEQYF
TRBD2 . TRBJ2-5 TRBV27 TGTGCCAGCAGCCGGACTAGCGGGAGGGTAGAAGAGACCCAGTACTTC CASSRTSGRVEETQYF
TRBD2 . TRBJ2-7 TRBV15 TGTGCCACCAGCAGAGATATAGCCTGCGGGAGCGACGAGCAGTACTTC CATSRDIACGSDEQYF
. . TRBJ2-5 TRBV20-1 TGCAGTGCTAGAGATCTAAGGACTACCGGAGAGACCCAGTACTTC CSARDLRTTGETQYF
. . TRBJ1-1 TRBV4-2 TGTGCCAGCAGCCAAGAAGTTGACAGCGAAGCTTTCTTT CASSQEVDSEAFF
. few TRBJ2-5 TRBV9 TGTGCCAGCAGCGCAGGTGACAGTACTCAAGAGACCCAGTACTTC CASSAGDSTQETQYF
. . TRBJ2-2 TRBV5-1 TGCGCCAGCAGCTTAGGAGGGTTCAACGGGGAGCTGTTTTTT CASSLGGFNGELFF
. . TRBJ1-2 TRBV20-1 TGCAGTCCCCTTAGTGGTTCGGGCCCAGGCACGGGGGGCTACACCTTC CSPLSGSGPGTGGYTF
. few TRBJ1-1 TRBV20-1 TGCAGTGCTAGACCGACGGGGAAGAACACTGAAGCTTTCTTT CSARPTGKNTEAFF
. . TRBJ1-4 TRBV29-1 TGCAGCGCATGCAAACAGGGTCCAAATGAAAAACTGTTTTTT CSACKQGPNEKLFF
. . TRBJ2-7 TRBV6-1 TGTGCCAGCAGTCGGAGGCCTGATACCTACGAGCAGTACTTC CASSRRPDTYEQYF
TRBD2 . TRBJ2-7 TRBV10-2 TGCGCCAGCAGTGGCCCCGGGACTAGGGCATACGAGCAGTACTTC CASSGPGTRAYEQYF
. . TRBJ2-7 TRBV7-2 TGTGCCAGCAGCCGACCTGGACTTCTCTCCTACGAGCAGTACTTC CASSRPGLLSYEQYF
TRBD1 many TRBJ2-7 TRBV29-1 TGCAGCGTTGAGGACAGGGTTTTGTACTTC CSVEDRVLYF
TRBD1 few TRBJ1-1 TRBV12-3/TRBV12-4 TGTGCCAGCAGCCTAGGGACAGGGGGGGCGAGCACTGAAGCTTTCTTT CASSLGTGGASTEAFF
. many TRBJ1-5 TRBV7-2 TGTGCCAGCAGCTTACGCAGCCAGGGCAGCCAGCCCCAGCATTTT CASSLRSQGSQPQHF
TRBD1 few TRBJ2-2 TRBV7-6 TGTGCCAGCAGCTTAGAGGGGGCGCTTAAGACCGGGGAGCTGTTTTTT CASSLEGALKTGELFF
. few TRBJ2-5 TRBV4-1 TGCGCCAGCAGCCAAGAGTGGGGGGAAGAGACCCAGTACTTC CASSQEWGEETQYF
. . TRBJ2-2 TRBV5-1 TGCGCCAGCAGCTTGGTCTCGGGAGAGACCGGGGAGCTGTTTTTT CASSLVSGETGELFF
TRBD2 few TRBJ2-7 TRBV3-1 TGTGCCAGCAGCCAAGATTTAGCGGGAAGGGGGTCGTTCGAGCAGTACTTC CASSQDLAGRGSFEQYF
TRBD1 . TRBJ1-1 TRBV5-1 TGCGCCAGCAGCTTGTACGCCGTAGGACAGGCGCCGGGAGCCCCTGAAGCTTTCTTT CASSLYAVGQAPGAPEAFF
TRBD1 few TRBJ1-3 TRBV7-2 TGTGCCAGCAGCTGGACCGGGACAGGGAACTCTGGAAACACCATATATTTT CASSWTGTGNSGNTIYF
. . TRBJ1-2 TRBV6-2/TRBV6-3 TGTGCCAGCACCAAAGCCGGGTCTGTGAGGGGCTACACCTTC CASTKAGSVRGYTF
. few TRBJ1-2 TRBV3-1 TGTGCCAGCAGCCAAGCGGATTATGGCTACACCTTC CASSQADYGYTF
TRBD1 . TRBJ1-1 TRBV3-1 TGTGCCAGCAGCCGTTTAACCGGGACAGGGAACACTGAAGCTTTCTTT CASSRLTGTGNTEAFF
. few TRBJ2-1 TRBV7-2 TGTGCCAGCACTTGGGAGGGGGACGATGAGCAGTTCTTC CASTWEGDDEQFF
. . TRBJ1-2 TRBV7-9 TGTGCCAGCAGCTCAATGACAGGTTGGGTAGGTGGCTACACCTTC CASSSMTGWVGGYTF
. many TRBJ1-2 TRBV20-1 TGCAGTGCTAGGGCAGGGGAGGGCTACACCTTC CSARAGEGYTF
TRBD1 . TRBJ1-1 TRBV4-1 TGCGCCAGCAGCCAAGATCCAGGGGGCGCGAGGACTGAAGCTTTCTTT CASSQDPGGARTEAFF
. . TRBJ2-2 TRBV30 TGTGCCTGGGCGGCAGGGCAAGTGAACACCGGGGAGCTGTTTTTT CAWAAGQVNTGELFF
. few TRBJ2-5 TRBV7-2 TGTGCCAGCAGCCTTCTCCCCCAAGAGACCCAGTACTTC CASSLLPQETQYF
. . TRBJ1-6 TRBV6-1 TGTGCCAGCAGATCGCATAATAATTCACCCCTCCACTTT CASRSHNNSPLHF